Below, 10 T cell receptor beta chains from the same sample are listed, as sequenced in a study of T cells in localized non-small cell lung cancer. Here immunoSEQ multiplex PCR was the method, and the copy in TCRdb shows in-frame clones only, minus some. Here the sample spans some 15,000 clones, around 87% being singletons. Specimen: peripheral blood mononuclear cells, collected before any cancer treatment. The receptors derive from a male donor aged 60 or over with stage II lung adenocarcinoma.

In regard to this clone: The junction departs from the called germline gene at one end, perhaps through a read error. V gene TRBV18 combines with J gene TRBJ1-6; no clear D. Germline CDR1 is KGHSH and CDR2 is LQKENI. The CDR3 spans 14 residues. The CDR3 DNA follows: TGTGCCACCTCACCGACACGGAATAATTCACCCCTCCACTTT. This sequence encodes CATSPTRNNSPLHF.

This clone was detected only a few times. V usage is TRBV27 and J usage is TRBJ1-2; D is possibly TRBD1 (5 bases). This CDR3 is 14 amino acids long. Trimming left V 4 bases short and J 4 bases short, with 13 bases between. Germline CDR1 is MNHEY and CDR2 is SMNVEV (reference sequence). The CDR3 reads CASSSPPDIYGYTF. The CDR3 region has the DNA TGTGCCAGCAGTTCCCCCCCGGACATCTATGGCTACACCTTC.

J is TRBJ2-7 and V is TRBV5-4; tentative D call: TRBD2 (6 bases). The germline gives CDR1 SGHNT, CDR2 YYREEE (reference sequence). The CDR3 runs to 13 residues. The V end was cut by 4 bases, the J end by 3 bases, with 11 bases between. The CDR3 loop is CASSLTGGYEQYF. CDR3 DNA sequence: TGTGCCAGCAGCCTAACCGGGGGCTACGAGCAGTACTTC.

The genes are TRBV15 and TRBJ1-1; D is ambiguous. V dropped 3 bases and J dropped 6 bases, with 11 bases sitting between them. The CDR3 sequence is 13 residues long. Germline CDR1 reads LNHNV; CDR2 reads YYDKDF (reference sequence). The CDR3 protein is CATSRLNGAEAFF. The CDR3 DNA reads as TGTGCCACCAGCAGGTTAAATGGGGCTGAAGCTTTCTTT.

V is TRBV5-6 and J is TRBJ2-5; D uncertain. V gave up 0 bases and J gave up 4 bases, with 4 bases separating them. The CDR3 is 12 amino acids. The V gene's germline CDR1 is SGHDT and CDR2 YYEEEE. CDR3 sequence: CASSLGVETQYF. The CDR3 DNA reads as TGTGCCAGCAGCTTGGGTGTAGAGACCCAGTACTTC.

V gene TRBV2 combines with J gene TRBJ1-4, with D perhaps matching TRBD1 (5 bases). The CDR3 runs to 13 residues. Trimming removed 8 bases from V and 3 bases from J, with 10 bases in between. CDR1 is SNHLY, CDR2 FYNNEI, per germline. The CDR3 reads CASFRDPNEKLFF. CDR3 sequence (DNA): TGTGCCAGCTTTCGGGACCCTAATGAAAAACTGTTTTTT.

The count of this clone is one. The chain has TRBV10-3 and TRBJ2-3; 8 bases agree with TRBD2. J lost 3 bases, V lost 3 bases, and 8 bases had no gene match. CDR3 size: 16 residues. From germline, CDR1 is ENHRY and CDR2 SYGVKD. The CDR3 region has the DNA TGTGCCATCAGTGAAGGGGTTAGCGGGACTACAGATACGCAGTATTTT. It specifies CAISEGVSGTTDTQYF.

The rearrangement links TRBV10-3 to TRBJ1-1, with 8 bases matching TRBD1. From germline, CDR1 is ENHRY and CDR2 SYGVKD. This CDR3 contains 17 residues. V shed 2 bases and J 1 base; nucleotides not matched to a gene: 9. CDR3: CAISESVRQGRNTEAFF. CDR3 sequence (DNA): TGTGCCATCAGTGAGAGTGTCCGACAGGGGAGGAACACTGAAGCTTTCTTT.

V gene TRBV18 combines with J gene TRBJ1-2, with 9 bases aligning to TRBD1. The CDR3 is 16 residues long. CDR1 and CDR2 from the germline V gene are KGHSH and LQKENI. V gave up 2 bases and J gave up 5 bases; unmatched junction bases: 9. Here the CDR3 DNA reads TGTGCCAGCTCACCAAGTCGACAGGGGGAAAGGTATGGCTACACCTTC. It yields the protein CASSPSRQGERYGYTF.

The V gene is TRBV30, the J gene TRBJ2-1; TRBD2 aligns across 11 bases. This CDR3 region has 15 residues. CDR1 GTSNPN and CDR2 SVGIG come from the germline V gene (reference sequence). V was pared by 1 base and J by 7 bases, with 6 bases of the junction left unmatched. CDR3 DNA sequence: TGTGCCTGGAGTGCCCGACGGACTAGCGGGAATGAGCAGTTCTTC. Translating it yields CAWSARRTSGNEQFF.